This TCR beta chain was recorded in a study of blood T cell repertoires in COVID-19. Assay: immunoSEQ multiplex PCR; the TCRdb copy retains only in-frame clones and omits some. This table has about 250,000 clones, roughly 86% appearing once. Material: peripheral blood. This receptor was identified in a woman aged 55-70 years who had recovered from COVID-19.

Here the CDR3 reads CASSLLASPGDTQYF. The DNA of the CDR3 is TGTGCCAGCAGCTTGTTAGCATCTCCAGGGGATACGCAGTATTTT. The chain uses TRBV7-3 and TRBJ2-3, with D tentatively TRBD1 (5 bases). The germline V gene has CDR1 SGHTA and CDR2 FQGTGA. The V end was cut by 3 bases, the J end by 6 bases, with 16 bases between. This CDR3 is built from 15 residues.